This T cell receptor (delta chain) was captured in a study of gamma-delta T cells after stem cell transplantation. The germline V gene has CDR1 GEAIGNYY and CDR2 EKD. The CDR3 is 19 residues long. V was clipped by 5 bases and J by 0 bases; unmatched bases: 19. TCRdb re-called the RT-PCR reads using CATT. The data contain over 1,500 delta-chain clones, 5.1% of them singletons. This clone was seen a handful of times. TCRdb lists the protein of a much larger clone for this DNA, which differs at residue 4, so this is likely a read error; the protein given here is translated from the DNA itself. This chain connects TRDV2 to TRDJ1, with 8 bases matching TRDD3. This TCR came from a human donor. It is not recorded whose cells these are; they may come from a transplant donor. Sequences were obtained from gamma-delta T cells. The CDR3 DNA sequence: TGTGCCTGTGGCACTCTACAACTACTGGGGGGCTCGTACACCGATAAACTCATCTTT. Protein sequence: CACGTLQLLGGSYTDKLIF.